These T cell receptor beta chains were read from a single sample in a study of OX40 agonist ivuxolimab in advanced cancers. The protocol was immunoSEQ multiplex PCR, while the TCRdb copy is restricted to in-frame clones and leaves out a portion. This sample has 99,000 or so clones; 85% to 95% occur once, and the top ten carry around 0.25%. The source was CD4+ or CD8+ T cells sorted from blood, collected in a trial of the OX40 agonist ivuxolimab. These receptors were collected from an adult with an advanced solid tumor such as melanoma, head and neck, liver or kidney cancer. The CDR3 runs from the conserved cysteine through the conserved F or W. A D gene is named only where the DNA matches it firmly. Rows may omit the clone size; those that give it use once, few, many or a size class.

d_call	clone_size	v_call	cdr3_length	j_call	cdr3_aa	cdr3_nt
.	.	TRBV7-8	15	TRBJ2-1	CASSFQRSSYNEQFF	TGTGCCAGCAGCTTTCAGCGTAGCTCCTACAATGAGCAGTTCTTC
.	.	TRBV18	18	TRBJ2-2	CASSPGLSGYWNTGELFF	TGTGCCAGCTCACCTGGCTTATCTGGGTACTGGAACACCGGGGAGCTGTTTTTT
.	.	TRBV4-3	14	TRBJ2-3	CASSHGRSGDTQYF	TGCGCCAGCAGCCACGGGCGGAGTGGAGATACGCAGTATTTT
.	.	TRBV6-5	15	TRBJ2-3	CASSYSLQVTDTQYF	TGTGCCAGCAGTTACTCATTACAGGTCACAGATACGCAGTATTTT
TRBD2	.	TRBV28	20	TRBJ2-1	CASSPYPGTSGGATYNEQFF	TGTGCCAGCAGTCCTTACCCCGGGACTAGCGGGGGGGCGACCTACAATGAGCAGTTCTTC
.	.	TRBV28	15	TRBJ1-5	CASKGMEVGNQPQHF	TGTGCCAGCAAAGGGATGGAGGTCGGCAATCAGCCCCAGCATTTT
.	.	TRBV4-3	15	TRBJ2-1	CASSQEFRVAREQFF	TGCGCCAGCAGCCAAGAATTTCGGGTGGCGCGTGAGCAGTTCTTC
.	.	TRBV12-1	14	TRBJ2-7	CASSPHQGRGEQYF	TGTGCCAGCAGCCCGCACCAGGGAAGAGGCGAGCAGTACTTC
.	.	TRBV5-1	15	TRBJ1-3	CASSLGQTSGNTIYF	TGCGCCAGCAGCTTGGGACAGACTAGTGGAAACACCATATATTTT
.	.	TRBV5-1	13	TRBJ1-1	CASSSEVNTEAFF	TGCGCCAGCAGTTCGGAAGTGAACACTGAAGCTTTCTTT
.	.	TRBV6-1	14	TRBJ1-2	CASSGGWGAYGYTF	TGTGCCAGCAGTGGAGGTTGGGGGGCCTATGGCTACACCTTC
TRBD1	.	TRBV9	16	TRBJ1-1	CASSPGQGKGNTEAFF	TGTGCCAGCAGCCCAGGACAGGGGAAGGGGAACACTGAAGCTTTCTTT
TRBD2	.	TRBV6-6	16	TRBJ2-1	CASSARPSGSPNEQFF	TGTGCCAGCAGTGCCCGCCCTAGCGGGAGTCCCAATGAGCAGTTCTTC
.	once	TRBV4-1	17	TRBJ1-2	CASSQGYREATNYGYTF	TGCGCCAGCAGCCAAGGGTACAGGGAGGCCACTAACTATGGCTACACCTTC
.	.	TRBV5-6	12	TRBJ2-3	CASSTSTDTQYF	TGTGCCAGCAGCACCAGCACAGATACGCAGTATTTT
.	.	TRBV5-5	11	TRBJ1-5	CASSFDQPQHF	TGTGCCAGCAGCTTTGATCAGCCCCAGCATTTT
.	.	TRBV4-2	15	TRBJ2-1	CASSRPGQGWNEQFF	TGTGCCAGCAGCCGCCCCGGCCAGGGTTGGAATGAGCAGTTCTTC
.	.	TRBV6-5	15	TRBJ1-3	CASSQQRLSGNTIYF	TGTGCCAGCAGCCAGCAGAGACTGTCTGGAAACACCATATATTTT
.	.	TRBV30	14	TRBJ2-1	CAWSLASSYNEQFF	TGTGCCTGGAGTCTAGCCTCCTCCTACAATGAGCAGTTCTTC
TRBD2	.	TRBV5-1	17	TRBJ2-3	CASSLRTSGSGTDTQYF	TGCGCCAGCAGCCTTCGGACTAGCGGGAGTGGCACAGATACGCAGTATTTT
.	.	TRBV12-5	14	TRBJ2-7	CASGYGLSTYEQYF	TGTGCTAGTGGTTACGGACTGTCTACCTACGAGCAGTACTTC
TRBD1	.	TRBV6-1	16	TRBJ1-6	CASSEVQGAMVSPLHF	TGTGCCAGCAGTGAAGTACAGGGGGCAATGGTTTCACCCCTCCACTTT
.	.	TRBV28	13	TRBJ1-3	CASSRHRLNTIYF	TGTGCCAGCAGTCGCCACCGGTTAAACACCATATATTTT
.	.	TRBV19	13	TRBJ1-5	CASSGQGDQPQHF	TGTGCCAGTAGTGGGCAGGGCGATCAGCCCCAGCATTTT
.	.	TRBV28	18	TRBJ2-6	CASSLLPQLGSGANVLTF	TGTGCCAGCAGTTTACTCCCGCAATTGGGCTCTGGGGCCAACGTCCTGACTTTC
.	few	TRBV7-2	13	TRBJ2-3	CASSFSSADTQYF	TGTGCCAGCAGCTTTTCTAGCGCCGATACGCAGTATTTT
.	.	TRBV15	15	TRBJ2-1	CATSRDPGPTNEQFF	TGTGCCACCAGCAGAGATCCAGGGCCGACAAATGAGCAGTTCTTC
.	.	TRBV6-5	14	TRBJ1-5	CASSYSRFNQPQHF	TGTGCCAGCAGTTACTCGAGATTCAATCAGCCCCAGCATTTT
.	.	TRBV6-5	15	TRBJ2-3	CASSLVSPGTDTQYF	TGTGCCAGCAGCTTAGTCTCACCAGGCACAGATACGCAGTATTTT
TRBD2	.	TRBV7-3	16	TRBJ2-2	CASSPTSGGVAGELFF	TGTGCCAGCAGCCCGACTAGCGGCGGGGTGGCCGGGGAGCTGTTTTTT
TRBD1	.	TRBV4-1	15	TRBJ1-2	CASSPPTGGNYGYTF	TGCGCCAGCAGCCCGCCGACAGGGGGTAACTATGGCTACACCTTC
.	.	TRBV5-8	13	TRBJ1-2	CASSLAGPGGYTF	TGTGCCAGCAGCTTGGCAGGGCCGGGTGGCTACACCTTC
.	.	TRBV5-8	14	TRBJ2-1	CASSFRTTYNEQFF	TGTGCCAGCAGCTTTCGAACAACCTACAATGAGCAGTTCTTC
.	.	TRBV2	14	TRBJ1-4	CASIRERDGRKLFF	TGTGCCAGCATTCGTGAGAGGGATGGAAGAAAACTGTTTTTT
TRBD2	.	TRBV11-1	13	TRBJ2-1	CASSRAGADEQFF	TGTGCCAGCAGCCGAGCGGGGGCCGATGAGCAGTTCTTC
.	few	TRBV28	14	TRBJ1-5	CASSLVRRHQPQHF	TGTGCCAGCAGTTTAGTAAGGAGACATCAGCCCCAGCATTTT
TRBD2	.	TRBV6-1	17	TRBJ2-1	CASSEAVGTSRYNEQFF	TGTGCCAGCAGTGAAGCAGTGGGGACTAGCCGGTACAATGAGCAGTTCTTC
.	.	TRBV5-1	14	TRBJ1-2	CASSLGQSYYGYTF	TGCGCCAGCAGCTTGGGGCAGTCATACTATGGCTACACCTTC
TRBD1	.	TRBV28	14	TRBJ1-3	CASSLTGGGNTIYF	TGTGCCAGCAGTTTGACAGGGGGAGGAAACACCATATATTTT
TRBD1	few	TRBV29-1	15	TRBJ2-3	CSVDQNHRGPDTQYF	TGCAGCGTTGACCAAAACCACAGGGGACCAGATACGCAGTATTTT
.	.	TRBV9	14	TRBJ2-1	CASSEQTSGNEQFF	TGTGCCAGCAGCGAGCAAACTAGTGGCAATGAGCAGTTCTTC
.	.	TRBV4-2	13	TRBJ1-2	CASSPGVRHGYTF	TGTGCCAGCAGCCCAGGGGTAAGGCATGGCTACACCTTC
.	.	TRBV6-1	15	TRBJ1-5	CASTPHSASNQPQHF	TGTGCCAGCACGCCCCATTCCGCTAGCAATCAGCCCCAGCATTTT
.	.	TRBV18	11	TRBJ2-3	CASFSTDTQYF	TGTGCCAGCTTTAGCACAGATACGCAGTATTTT
.	.	TRBV12-5	13	TRBJ1-1	CASGRTDGTEAFF	TGTGCTAGTGGACGAACGGACGGCACTGAAGCTTTCTTT
TRBD1	.	TRBV2	14	TRBJ1-5	CASSAGQNNQPQHF	TGTGCCAGCAGTGCGGGACAGAACAATCAGCCCCAGCATTTT
.	.	TRBV6-5	15	TRBJ1-1	CASSSLGAHYPGAFF	TGTGCCAGCAGCTCCCTGGGGGCGCACTATCCGGGAGCTTTCTTT
.	.	TRBV4-3	18	TRBJ2-1	CASSQDPLGSAGLNEQFF	TGCGCCAGCAGCCAAGATCCTTTGGGTTCGGCGGGATTGAATGAGCAGTTCTTC
.	.	TRBV7-2	12	TRBJ2-7	CASSLLGIKQYF	TGTGCCAGCAGCTTATTGGGCATCAAGCAGTACTTC
.	.	TRBV11-3	14	TRBJ2-3	CASSLLPGADTQYF	TGTGCCAGCAGCTTACTTCCGGGTGCAGATACGCAGTATTTT
.	.	TRBV5-1	15	TRBJ2-3	CASSLFQLRTDTQYF	TGCGCCAGCAGCTTATTCCAGCTGCGCACAGATACGCAGTATTTT
TRBD2	.	TRBV6-1	14	TRBJ2-1	CASTWTSGRDEQFF	TGTGCCAGCACGTGGACTAGCGGGAGGGATGAGCAGTTCTTC
.	.	TRBV9	14	TRBJ2-3	CASSVRPSTDTQYF	TGTGCCAGCAGCGTACGACCGAGCACAGATACGCAGTATTTT
.	once	TRBV4-2	17	TRBJ1-5	CASSRDGGGRENQPQHF	TGTGCCAGCAGCCGAGATGGCGGGGGAAGGGAGAATCAGCCCCAGCATTTT
.	.	TRBV5-1	9	TRBJ2-1	CASSEKQFF	TGCGCCAGCAGCGAGAAGCAGTTCTTC
TRBD2	.	TRBV6-5	14	TRBJ2-1	CASSNQAGGLKQFF	TGTGCCAGCAGTAACCAAGCGGGAGGGCTGAAGCAGTTCTTC